This T cell receptor beta chain was identified in a study of STAT5B mutations in CD4+ large granular lymphocyte leukemia. Sequencing used immunoSEQ multiplex PCR; TCRdb keeps in-frame clones, though not all of them. Here the sample spans more than 30,000 clones, roughly 77% being singletons. This receptor was taken from a human donor in good health. Sequencing was performed on CD4+ T cells from blood buffy coats.

The chain's CDR3 is CAWRTSGGGGTQYF. Written as DNA, the CDR3 is TGTGCCTGGAGGACTAGCGGGGGGGGAGGTACGCAGTATTTT. The chain uses TRBV30 and TRBJ2-3, with 14 positions matching TRBD2. CDR1 GTSNPN and CDR2 SVGIG come from the germline V gene (reference sequence). The trim removed 3 bases at V and 8 bases at J, leaving 4 bases unmatched. The CDR3 sequence is 14 residues long.